Following are 25 T cell receptor beta chains from one sample sequenced in a study of cytomegalovirus exposure and HLA in healthy donors. Primers for the PCR totalled 60 Vbeta and 13 Jbeta. Profiled with immunoSEQ multiplex PCR; TCRdb holds only in-frame clones, not every one. The table lists 250,000 to 350,000 clones, roughly 89% of them singletons, with 3% to 4% in the top ten. Source material: PBMCs. The receptors were gathered from a man aged 40-49 years in good health and CMV-seropositive.

This clone was observed a handful of times. The J gene is TRBJ1-1, the V gene TRBV19; the D is unclear. V was pared by 11 bases and J by 5 bases, with 12 bases between. CDR1 and CDR2 from the germline V gene are LNHDA and SQIVND (reference sequence). The CDR3 has 11 residues. The CDR3 is CAAERGTEAFF. As DNA, the CDR3 is TGTGCCGCTGAAAGAGGGACTGAAGCTTTCTTT. The full variable domain, its missing parts supplied by reference TRBV19 and TRBJ1-1, is DGGITQSPKYLFRKEGQNVTLSCEQNLNHDAMYWYRQDPGQGLRLIYYSQIVNDFQKGDIAEGYSVSREKKESFPLTVTSAQKNPTAFYLCAAERGTEAFFGQGTRLTVV.

The chain joins TRBV27 to TRBJ2-3, with 9 bases lining up with TRBD1. The CDR3 has 16 amino acids. In germline, CDR1 is MNHEY, CDR2 SMNVEV (reference sequence). V lost 5 bases and J lost 4; bases outside the gene matches: 10. The CDR3 protein is CASSETGGIRSDTQYF. The CDR3 nucleotides are TGTGCCAGCAGTGAAACAGGGGGCATAAGGTCAGATACGCAGTATTTT.

The chain uses TRBV28 and TRBJ1-2; D is uncertain. The CDR3 runs 12 residues. CDR1 MDHEN and CDR2 SYDVKM come from the germline V gene. Trimming removed 4 bases at V and 8 bases at J, with 11 bases between. CDR3 residues: CASSSSSEGYTF. DNA for the CDR3: TGTGCCAGCAGTTCCTCATCTGAGGGCTACACCTTC.

The chain uses TRBV5-1 and TRBJ2-3, with TRBD2 identical over 13 bases. Germline CDR1 reads SGHRS; CDR2 reads YFSETQ. The CDR3 length is 16 residues. With 4 bases clipped from V and 3 bases from J, the junction kept 5 bases outside the gene matches. The CDR3 reads CASSRKTSGGTDTQYF. In DNA form, the CDR3 reads TGCGCCAGCAGCCGAAAGACTAGCGGGGGGACAGATACGCAGTATTTT. Based on the CDR3 plus reference TRBV5-1 and TRBJ2-3, the full variable domain is KAGVTQTPRYLIKTRGQQVTLSCSPISGHRSVSWYQQTPGQGLQFLFEYFSETQRNKGNFPGRFSGRQFSNSRSEMNVSTLELGDSALYLCASSRKTSGGTDTQYFGPGTRLTVL.

The chain is built from TRBV4-3 and TRBJ1-1; D gene uncertain. V was shortened by 4 bases and J by 6 bases, with 9 bases between the two germline ends. This CDR3 has 12 residues. From germline, CDR1 is LGHNA and CDR2 YSLEER. The CDR3 reads CASSPGGSEAFF. DNA for the CDR3: TGCGCCAGCAGCCCCGGAGGGTCTGAAGCTTTCTTT.

This chain uses TRBV18 with TRBJ2-7, with 7 bases aligning to TRBD2. The germline V gene encodes CDR1 KGHSH and CDR2 LQKENI. The trim removed 4 bases at V and 3 bases at J, leaving 6 bases unmatched. This CDR3 is built from 14 residues. CDR3 in amino acids: CASSLAGISYEQYF. In nucleotides, the CDR3 is TGTGCCAGCTCACTAGCGGGTATTAGCTACGAGCAGTACTTC.

There are a few counts of this clone. J is TRBJ2-5 and V is TRBV6-7; a possible D gene is TRBD2 (6 bases). TRBV6-7 carries the ORF label, with uncertain function. Trimming pared 10 bases from V and 5 bases from J, leaving 23 bases between. The CDR3 length is 15 residues. The CDR3 region has the DNA TGTGCCATACCGGGACTCTCCCGTTCAGGGGAGACCCAGTACTTC. Protein sequence: CAIPGLSRSGETQYF.

This sequence joins TRBV30 and TRBJ1-1; D is unresolved. The ends were cut back, 1 base at V and 1 base at J, with 10 bases in the middle. Germline-derived CDR1 and CDR2 are GTSNPN and SVGIG (reference sequence). The CDR3 sequence is 14 residues long. This CDR3 is CAWSGLQPNTEAFF. DNA for the CDR3: TGTGCCTGGAGTGGGTTACAGCCGAACACTGAAGCTTTCTTT.

The V call is TRBV29-1, the J call TRBJ2-3, with TRBD1 as a possible D gene (5 bases). V was shortened by 6 bases and J by 1 base, with 14 bases between the two germline ends. The germline gives CDR1 SQVTM, CDR2 ANQGSEA. The CDR3 covers 14 residues. This CDR3 is CSVAGITGTDTQYF. As DNA, the CDR3 is TGCAGCGTAGCAGGGATTACAGGCACAGATACGCAGTATTTT.

The rearrangement links TRBV5-4 to TRBJ2-5; 8 bases line up with TRBD1. CDR3 length: 15 amino acids. V trimming: 2 bases; J trimming: 4 bases; junction bases outside the gene matches: 7. Germline V gene sequence: CDR1 SGHNT, CDR2 YYREEE (reference sequence). In nucleotides, the CDR3 is TGTGCCAGCAGCTTAGATCCAGGGGGCGCAGAGACCCAGTACTTC. As protein: CASSLDPGGAETQYF.

The CDR3 region has the DNA TGTGCCAGCAGCCAACTCTCTGGGGCCAACGTCCTGACTTTC. Protein: CASSQLSGANVLTF. The chain recombines TRBV14 with TRBJ2-6, with no clear D. The V gene's germline CDR1 is SGHDN and CDR2 FVKESK. This CDR3 is built from 14 residues. V was clipped by 2 bases and J by 0 bases, with 2 bases between them.

This chain joins TRBV4-2 and TRBJ2-7; TRBD1 might be the D (6 bases). The CDR3 runs 13 residues. Germline lookup yields CDR1 LGHNA and CDR2 YNFKEQ. V was trimmed by 4 bases and J by 4 bases, leaving 11 bases between them. Here the CDR3 reads CASSPYRVYEQYF. CDR3 DNA: TGTGCCAGCAGCCCGTACAGGGTGTACGAGCAGTACTTC.

The chain uses TRBV27 and TRBJ2-3; 13 nucleotides align to TRBD2. The CDR3 covers 16 residues. The trim removed 6 bases at V and 4 bases at J, leaving 7 bases unmatched. The germline CDR1 and CDR2 sequences are MNHEY and SMNVEV (reference sequence). This CDR3 is CASRGGLAGEADTQYF. In nucleotides, the CDR3 is TGTGCCAGCAGGGGCGGACTAGCGGGAGAAGCAGATACGCAGTATTTT.

The V gene is TRBV5-4, the J gene TRBJ2-5, with 9 positions matching TRBD1. The CDR3 totals 15 residues. Per germline, CDR1 SGHNT and CDR2 YYREEE (reference sequence). Trimming took 7 bases from V and 5 from J; bases not matched to a gene: 12. The CDR3 here is CASDAGQGQGETQYF. For the CDR3, the DNA is TGTGCCAGCGACGCAGGACAGGGGCAGGGGGAGACCCAGTACTTC.

This clone was recorded a few times. The same CDR3 is also encoded by other DNA sequences in this sample. The chain employs TRBV7-3 and TRBJ1-1; possible D gene TRBD1, 5 bases. Looked up from germline, CDR1 is SGHTA and CDR2 is FQGTGA. The CDR3 length is 13 residues. The V and J ends lost 2 bases and 1 base respectively, with 5 bases between them. The CDR3: CASSLQGNTEAFF. DNA of the CDR3: TGTGCCAGCAGCTTACAGGGGAACACTGAAGCTTTCTTT.

The CDR3 nucleotides are TGTGCCAGCAGTGTTGGACAGGGGTTATCCTACGAGCAGTACTTC. It is translated as CASSVGQGLSYEQYF. The chain employs TRBV6-1 and TRBJ2-7, with 9 bases that match TRBD1. The CDR3 has 15 amino acids. Looked up from germline, CDR1 is MNHNS and CDR2 is SASEGT. V trimming: 4 bases; J trimming: 1 base; junction bases outside the gene matches: 5.

This clone was detected only a few times. This chain connects TRBV4-3 to TRBJ2-3; 8 nucleotides agree with TRBD2. J lost 8 bases, V lost 0 bases, and 7 bases had no gene match. Germline CDR1 LGHNA, CDR2 YSLEER. The CDR3 has 15 residues. This CDR3 reads CASSQDSSGSGTQYF. DNA for the CDR3: TGCGCCAGCAGCCAAGATTCCAGCGGGAGTGGTACGCAGTATTTT.

J is TRBJ1-1 and V is TRBV2; 8 bases map to TRBD1. J lost 4 bases, V lost 4 bases, and 11 bases had no gene match. The CDR3 has 16 residues. Germline CDR1 SNHLY, CDR2 FYNNEI. The chain's CDR3 is CASSVPPQGAGTEAFF. The CDR3 nucleotides read TGTGCCAGCAGTGTTCCTCCGCAGGGGGCAGGCACTGAAGCTTTCTTT.

The V call is TRBV27, the J call TRBJ1-1; maybe TRBD1 (5 bases). CDR3 length: 14 amino acids. Trimming pared 1 base from V and 2 bases from J, leaving 8 bases between. CDR1 MNHEY and CDR2 SMNVEV come from the germline V gene (reference sequence). Here the CDR3 DNA reads TGTGCCAGCAGTTTATGGGGCACTAACACTGAAGCTTTCTTT. This gives the protein CASSLWGTNTEAFF.

This sequence joins TRBV28 and TRBJ2-7; weak D call: TRBD2 (5 bases). This CDR3 comprises 12 residues. Germline assignment: CDR1 MDHEN and CDR2 SYDVKM. The V and J ends lost 3 bases and 6 bases respectively, with 9 bases between them. CDR3 DNA sequence: TGTGCCAGCAGTTTCCGGGGTACCGAGCAGTACTTC. Its translation: CASSFRGTEQYF. The variable domain in full, completed from reference TRBV28 and TRBJ2-7, reads DVKVTQSSRYLVKRTGEKVFLECVQDMDHENMFWYRQDPGLGLRLIYFSYDVKMKEKGDIPEGYSVSREKKERFSLILESASTNQTSMYLCASSFRGTEQYFGPGTRLTVT.

The V and J genes are TRBV28 and TRBJ2-7; 7 nucleotides line up with TRBD2. The CDR3 is 14 amino acids. The germline V gene has CDR1 MDHEN and CDR2 SYDVKM. V was clipped by 7 bases and J by 2 bases; unmatched bases: 8. This CDR3 is CASTLSGSAYEQYF. Written as DNA, the CDR3 is TGTGCCAGCACTCTTAGCGGGTCAGCCTACGAGCAGTACTTC.

The rearrangement uses TRBV18 and TRBJ1-1, with 9 bases lining up with TRBD1. The germline V gene encodes CDR1 KGHSH and CDR2 LQKENI. This CDR3 contains 14 residues. Losses at the gene ends were 8 bases for V and 3 bases for J; bases not matched to a gene: 7. The CDR3: CASATQGADTEAFF. Here the CDR3 DNA reads TGTGCCAGCGCTACACAGGGGGCGGACACTGAAGCTTTCTTT. Looking up the rest from reference TRBV18 and TRBJ1-1 gives the full variable domain: NAGVMQNPRHLVRRRGQEARLRCSPMKGHSHVYWYRQLPEEGLKFMVYLQKENIIDESGMPKERFSAEFPKEGPSILRIQQVVRGDSAAYFCASATQGADTEAFFGQGTRLTVV.

The V call is TRBV7-3, the J call TRBJ2-2; D unclear. Trimming took off 2 bases at V and 6 bases at J, with 10 bases between the two ends. Germline V gene data show CDR1 as SGHTA and CDR2 as FQGTGA. This CDR3 spans 14 amino acids. CDR3 nucleotides: TGTGCCAGCAGCTTAGGGCAGTTTGCCGGGGAGCTGTTTTTT. Translated, it gives CASSLGQFAGELFF.

The CDR3 coding sequence is TGTGCCAGCAGGAGGACAGAAATAAATCAGCCCCAGCATTTT. This encodes CASRRTEINQPQHF. The chain couples TRBV6-5 to TRBJ1-5; possible D gene TRBD1, 6 bases. Germline CDR1 MNHEY, CDR2 SVGAGI. The CDR3 covers 14 residues. V lost 6 bases to trimming and J lost 4 bases, with 13 bases between them.

This clone was found once. The CDR3 here is CASSEQGSRETQYF. The DNA of the CDR3 is TGCGCCAGCAGCGAGCAGGGTTCGCGAGAGACCCAGTACTTC. V and J are TRBV5-1 and TRBJ2-5, with a tentative D call TRBD1 (5 bases). The CDR3 has 14 amino acids. Trimming cost V 4 bases and J 4 bases, with 14 bases left between them. Germline loops: CDR1 SGHRS, CDR2 YFSETQ.